The clone carrying this TCR beta chain was seen many times. What it recognizes is unknown. This entry belongs to a study of T cells after posttransplantation cyclophosphamide. Whole-study findings and limits: Blood and skin or GI T cell repertoires showed limited TRB overlap. After PTCy, TRB diversity resembled that of CNI/methotrexate controls.

V trimming: 5 bases; J trimming: 4 bases; junction bases outside the gene matches: 1. Germline CDR1 MNHEY, CDR2 SVGEGT. The CDR3 length is 12 residues. This related bone marrow graft donor gave peripheral blood on the day of marrow donation. The repertoire was sequenced with immunoSEQ multiplex PCR; TCRdb's copy has only in-frame clones and lacks some. Observed in the sample are about 37,000 clones, none of them singletons. Source material: PBMCs. The source of this sequence is a man in his thirties or forties in good health and a related stem cell transplant donor. V gene TRBV6-2 or TRBV6-3 combines with J gene TRBJ2-5; 7 bases line up with TRBD1. For the CDR3, the DNA is TGTGCCAGCAGTACAGGGGTAGAGACCCAGTACTTC. Its protein product is CASSTGVETQYF.